The present TCR beta chain was sequenced within a study of vaccination effects on CD4 cells after COVID-19. Across the whole study: Using viral peptide pools, the ViraFEST assay grew out antigen-specific CD4+ T cells prior to sequencing. Median timing of post-vaccine samples was 72 days after the second dose.

Worth noting for this clone: Its antigen is unknown.

Some clones are missing from TCRdb's copy, which holds only in-frame ones; the method was immunoSEQ multiplex PCR. There are tens of thousands of clones in the sample; around 84% occur only once, and about 4.5% lies in the top ten. The germline V gene has CDR1 LGHDT and CDR2 YNNKEL (reference sequence). Trimming took off 1 base at V and 10 bases at J, with 10 bases between the two ends. The CDR3 sequence is 12 residues long. Subsequent to a culture period of about ten days, CD4+ T cells were isolated. All participants had two doses of either the BNT162b2 or mRNA-1273 vaccine. Days 3 and 7 were when half the medium was replaced with IL-2 medium.

J is TRBJ1-1 and V is TRBV3-1 (or the pseudogene TRBV3-2), with a tentative D call TRBD1 (6 bases). The sequence was obtained from a human donor who received a COVID-19 vaccine. Sequencing was performed on CD4+ T cells from PBMCs cultured without peptide, taken after COVID-19 vaccination. The CDR3 DNA reads as TGTGCCAGCAGCCAAGCGACAGGTGGAGCTTTCTTT. This encodes CASSQATGGAFF.